This TCR beta chain was recovered during a study of blood T cells in healthy people across ages. This CDR3 has 15 residues. CDR1 is PRHDT and CDR2 is FYEKMQ in the germline V gene (reference sequence). The ends were cut back, 3 bases at V and 0 bases at J, with 9 bases in the middle. The individuals who served as donors were healthy Caucasians living in Russia, aged about 6 to 100. Using a J-beta primer mix together with a sample-barcoded 5' primer, a second PCR was run for roughly 6 to 12 cycles. TCRdb recomputed calls from the 5' RACE reads with MiXCR, one row per CDR3 protein. Of fewer than 1.5 million distinct CDR3 sequences in the sample, 42% were seen once. There are a few counts of this clonotype. Antigen: not known. General study points: A roughly linear age-dependent decrease characterized TCR beta diversity per million T cells. PBMCs went unsorted, and a conclusive naive versus antigen-experienced comparison was therefore prevented.

Material: blood. The chain combines TRBV13 with TRBJ2-1, with no clear D. This clonotype was sampled from a woman younger than 30 in good health. The chain's CDR3 is CASSFQKTSYNEQFF. The CDR3, as DNA: TGTGCCAGCAGCTTCCAGAAAACCTCCTACAATGAGCAGTTCTTC.